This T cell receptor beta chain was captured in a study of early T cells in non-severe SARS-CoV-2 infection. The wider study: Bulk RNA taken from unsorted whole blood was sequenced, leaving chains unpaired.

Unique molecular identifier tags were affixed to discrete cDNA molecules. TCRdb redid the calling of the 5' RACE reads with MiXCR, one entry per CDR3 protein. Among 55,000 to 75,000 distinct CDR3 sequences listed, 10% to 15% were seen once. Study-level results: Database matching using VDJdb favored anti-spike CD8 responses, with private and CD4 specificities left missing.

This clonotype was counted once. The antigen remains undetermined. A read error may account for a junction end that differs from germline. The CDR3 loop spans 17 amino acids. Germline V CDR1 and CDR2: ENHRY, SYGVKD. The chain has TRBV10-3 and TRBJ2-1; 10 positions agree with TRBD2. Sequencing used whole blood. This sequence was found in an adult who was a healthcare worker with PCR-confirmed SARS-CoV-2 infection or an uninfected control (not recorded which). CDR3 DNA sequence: TGTGCCATCAGGGAGGCTAGCGGGGGTAGCTCCCACAATGAGCAGTTCTTC. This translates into CAIREASGGSSHNEQFF.